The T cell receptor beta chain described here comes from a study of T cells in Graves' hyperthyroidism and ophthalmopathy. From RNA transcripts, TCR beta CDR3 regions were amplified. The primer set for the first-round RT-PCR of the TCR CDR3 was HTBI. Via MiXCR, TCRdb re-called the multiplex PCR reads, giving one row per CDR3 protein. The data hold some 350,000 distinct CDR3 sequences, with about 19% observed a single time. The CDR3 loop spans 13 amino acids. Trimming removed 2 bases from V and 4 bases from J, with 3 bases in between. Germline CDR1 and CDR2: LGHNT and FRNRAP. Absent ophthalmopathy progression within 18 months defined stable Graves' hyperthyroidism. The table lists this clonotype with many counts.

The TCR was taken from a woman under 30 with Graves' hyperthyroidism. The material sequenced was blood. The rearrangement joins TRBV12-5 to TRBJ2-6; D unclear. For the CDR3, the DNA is TGTGCTAGTGGTTTGCACGGGGCCAACGTCCTGACTTTC. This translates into CASGLHGANVLTF.